The source of this T cell receptor beta chain is a study of T-cell reconstitution after alpha-beta-depleted transplantation in children. V lost 0 bases, J lost 8 bases, and 8 bases stayed unmatched. Germline assignment: CDR1 MNHEY and CDR2 SMNVEV (reference sequence). CDR3 length equals 15 residues. Unique molecular identifiers were built into the TCRbeta library. One entry per CDR3 protein results from TCRdb running MiXCR on the PCR reads. This table holds 600,000 to 700,000 distinct CDR3 sequences, 16% found once. The rearrangement uses TRBV27 and TRBJ1-1, with 8 bases that match TRBD1. The sequence derives from a human donor who donated a stem cell graft to a child with acute myeloid leukemia. The sample consisted of PBMCs from the stem cell graft donor, taken from the stem cell graft. In DNA, the CDR3 is TGTGCCAGCAGTTTATCCGCCAGACAGGGGACGGAAGCTTTCTTT. The encoded protein is CASSLSARQGTEAFF.